Sequencing of this T cell receptor beta chain was carried out in a study of spatial heterogeneity in lung cancer. Study-level information: Bulk RNA-seq from matched material yielded a T cell module score that correlated strongly with TCR transcript counts in tumor regions. Study observations and caveats: Tumoral mutation counts were tracked by counts of expanded intratumoral alpha and beta TCRs. Beta chains had 13% to 15% coverage of tumor T cells, and alpha chains had roughly 7%.

Time point defined: sample taken at primary tumor resection. Trimming shortened V by 10 bases and J by 4 bases, and 16 bases separated the two germline ends. Germline values: CDR1 MDHEN, CDR2 SYDVKM. There are 13 residues in the CDR3. A unique molecular identifier was carried by every single TCR cDNA molecule. TCRdb reanalysed the 5' RACE reads using MiXCR and keeps one entry per CDR3 protein. The table records about 100,000 distinct CDR3 sequences, under 4.5% of them present only once. This clonotype has ten or more counts. What it recognizes is unknown. The chain links TRBV28 to TRBJ1-2, with D maybe TRBD1 (5 bases). The origin of this receptor is a male donor with early-stage non-small cell lung cancer. The source material was lung tumor tissue, sampled at surgery. The chain's CDR3 is CATKDGGVYGYTF. CDR3 sequence (DNA): TGTGCCACCAAAGACGGGGGGGTCTATGGCTACACCTTC.